One TCR beta chain is described in this entry. Its antigen is still unknown. No qualities accompany the bases; no much larger clone lies one base away. The data derive from a study of blood T cells in healthy people across ages (dated by TCRdb to between 2015 and 2017). Study-level background: In model experiments, template switching captured about one uniquely barcoded TCR beta cDNA molecule for every two T cells. Four age groups were formed from the donors: young (average approximately 17 years), middle-aged (approximately 40), aged (over 55) and long-lived (more than 75). The study measured age-related changes in TCR beta repertoire diversity using deep sequencing normalized with unique cDNA molecular identifiers. To avoid experimental bias, donors of different ages were randomly spread across the sequencing lanes. The study analyzed two additional independent replicas of 1 million unique cDNA reads from the same blood draw for two donors, one aged 18 to 30 and one aged 80 or older.

The CDR3 goes from the cysteine to the phenylalanine over 16 residues. The retained sequence is limited to the CDR3, 48 bases, with the frame set at the first base. The germline V gene supplies CDR1 ENHRY and CDR2 SYGVKD. For this chain, trimming is 5 bases at the V end and 2 bases at the J end, and the number of junction bases without a gene match is 10. General study outcomes and caveats: Compared with the aged group, the long-lived group had more naive CD4+ T cells, fewer expanded clones and increased TCR diversity, suggesting age selection. The CMV infection status of donors was not known, potentially confounding age-related changes in expanded clonotypes. Total diversity estimates from one million sequenced T cells were considered lower bounds and underestimates. Observed TCR beta diversity correlated strongly with the percentage of naive T cells measured by flow cytometry. Observed TCR beta diversity per million T cells fell roughly linearly with age, and a significant reduction was already apparent by age roughly 40. Because profiling used bulk unsorted PBMCs, naive and antigen-experienced compartments could not be compared conclusively.

The donors were roughly 39 Caucasian individuals from Russia, aged roughly 6 to 100 years, who were systemically healthy. Each donor gave roughly 9.5 milliliters of peripheral blood, collected into EDTA-treated Vacutainer tubes. Ficoll-Paque density-gradient centrifugation was used to isolate PBMCs, with at least 6.5 million per sample. Trizol reagent was used to extract total RNA from the PBMCs, yielding at least 6 micrograms per sample. For every donor, flow cytometry on a PBMC aliquot measured the percentage of naive CD45RAhigh/CD27high T cells. Libraries were built with 5' RACE. Instrument used: Illumina HiSeq 2500. A second roughly 7 to 11 cycle PCR used a sample-barcoded 5' primer and a J-beta primer mix. Each TCR beta cDNA molecule received a unique molecular identifier from a template-switch 5' adaptor carrying 12 random nucleotides. At least 3 million CDR3-containing paired-end reads were obtained from each sample. First-strand cDNA synthesis was performed from all RNA using the Mint cDNA synthesis kit, with priming by a TRBC-specific oligonucleotide. All cDNA was treated with uracil-DNA glycosylase and then went through a first 18-cycle PCR with the universal primers M1SS and BC2_uni_R. In the authors' own workflow: Each sample was normalized by randomly selecting 1 million high-quality reads, each carrying a distinct molecular identifier. Reads with shared molecular identifiers were discarded instead of being binned into consensus sequences. MiTCR, with a Q25 quality threshold and the strictest error-elimination algorithm, was used for CDR3 identification, clonotype clustering and error correction. Lower-bound total TCR beta diversity was estimated with a nonparametric unseen species model using Euler transformation. TCRdb reprocessed the public reads (quality trimming at Q25 with fastp, clone calling with MiXCR) and kept in-frame beta chains. Identical CDR3 protein sequences are pooled into one entry, listed with their most common genes and DNA. TCRdb assigned the V and J calls; the authors' analysis was not used. The sample table shows about 1.8 million distinct CDR3 sequences, and less than 50% are seen once. The top ten clones comprise roughly 2.1% of the sample.

The receptor was derived from a woman in her 40s in good health. Sequencing was done on a sample of blood. The chain is made from TRBV10-3 and TRBJ2-3; 7 nucleotides in the junction match TRBD2. At the DNA level, the sequence is TGTGCCATCAGTCGCGGTGGGGAGGGTCCCACAGATACGCAGTATTTT. It codes for CAISRGGEGPTDTQYF.